The 25 T cell receptor beta chains listed next were all sequenced from one sample in a study of CD8 T cells in Susac syndrome (dated by TCRdb to between 2017 and 2020). Preparation of the library involved the immunoSEQ multiplex PCR assay. RNA was extracted using the RNeasy kit, and roughly 0.5 to 1 ug of the RNA was reverse transcribed with random hexamers. TCRdb cleaned the public reads at Q25 with fastp, built clones with MiXCR and kept in-frame beta chains. A single entry per CDR3 protein holds the most common genes and DNA from its merged rows. The sample yields approximately 130,000 distinct CDR3 sequences; 90% to 95% were counted once. 0.24% of the sample comes from the top ten. Source material: CD8+ T cells from PBMCs. All receptors come from a human donor with multiple sclerosis.

This chain uses TRBV7-9 with TRBJ2-7; D is uncertain. This CDR3 has 16 amino acids. The germline CDR1 and CDR2 sequences are SEHNR and FQNEAQ (reference sequence). Trimming stripped 1 base from V and 3 bases from J, with 16 bases between. The chain's CDR3 is CASSLVFTTPLYEQYF. CDR3 bases: TGTGCCAGCAGCTTAGTCTTCACAACACCCCTCTACGAGCAGTACTTC.

The CDR3 DNA sequence: TGTGCCTGGAGTTGGGGAGGGGGGAGCACTGAAGCTTTCTTT. Amino acids: CAWSWGGGSTEAFF. V gene TRBV30 combines with J gene TRBJ1-1; TRBD1 is a possible D gene (6 bases). The V gene lost 2 bases and the J gene lost 4 bases, with 14 bases spanning the gap. Germline CDR1 and CDR2: GTSNPN and SVGIG (reference sequence). CDR3 length equals 14 residues. Supplemented by reference TRBV30 and TRBJ1-1, the full variable domain reads SQTIHQWPATLVQPVGSPLSLECTVEGTSNPNLYWYRQAAGRGLQLLFYSVGIGQISSEVPQNLSASRPQDRQFILSSKKLLLSDSGFYLCAWSWGGGSTEAFFGQGTRLTVV.

This chain joins TRBV30 and TRBJ1-6; a weak D match, TRBD1 (5 bases). V was cut by 3 bases and J by 0 bases, with 9 bases left in between. The CDR3 has 15 amino acids. Germline V gene lookup returns CDR1 GTSNPN and CDR2 SVGIG (reference sequence). The CDR3 DNA sequence: TGTGCCTGGAGCGGGGCAAGCTCCTATAATTCACCCCTCCACTTT. Its translation is CAWSGASSYNSPLHF.

The V gene is TRBV15, the J gene TRBJ2-7; TRBD2 matches at 8 bases. This CDR3 spans 15 amino acids. CDR1 and CDR2 from the germline V gene are LNHNV and YYDKDF (reference sequence). J gave up 6 bases and V 0 bases, and 7 bases lay outside the gene matches. The CDR3 sequence is CATSRDLAGSSEQYF. The CDR3 nucleotides read TGTGCCACCAGCAGAGATTTAGCGGGATCGAGCGAGCAGTACTTC.

V gene TRBV30 combines with J gene TRBJ1-1; the D gene is possibly TRBD1 (5 bases). Deletions cut 2 bases from V and 6 bases from J, with 16 bases between. Germline CDR1 reads GTSNPN; CDR2 reads SVGIG (reference sequence). This CDR3 has 14 residues. Written as DNA, the CDR3 is TGTGCCTGGAGTCCTTTCGAAGGGGTCTCTGAAGCTTTCTTT. Translation: CAWSPFEGVSEAFF.

The J gene is TRBJ1-1, the V gene TRBV28; D gene uncertain. The CDR3 totals 13 residues. The V and J ends lost 3 bases and 2 bases respectively, with 7 bases between them. CDR1 is MDHEN, CDR2 SYDVKM, per germline. CDR3: CASSFRGNTEAFF. The CDR3 DNA follows: TGTGCCAGCAGTTTCCGCGGAAACACTGAAGCTTTCTTT.

The genes are TRBV20-1 and TRBJ2-7; D may be TRBD1 (6 bases). V was clipped by 5 bases and J by 0 bases, with 14 bases between them. CDR1 DFQATT and CDR2 SNEGSKA come from the germline V gene (reference sequence). The CDR3 has 14 amino acids. This CDR3 reads CSASTGKGSYEQYF. In DNA, the CDR3 is TGCAGTGCTTCCACAGGGAAGGGCTCCTACGAGCAGTACTTC.

The rearrangement uses TRBV4-3 and TRBJ2-1; TRBD2 aligns across 9 bases. Germline CDR1 is LGHNA and CDR2 is YSLEER. Unmatched junction bases numbered 7, after V lost 4 bases and J lost 6 bases. The CDR3 spans 15 residues. The CDR3 nucleotides are TGCGCCAGCAGCCTAAGCGGGGGGATGGGCAATGAGCAGTTCTTC. It codes for CASSLSGGMGNEQFF.

The sample holds a few counts of this clonotype. This sequence joins TRBV19 and TRBJ2-7, with unresolved D. Germline values: CDR1 LNHDA, CDR2 SQIVND (reference sequence). The V gene lost 7 bases and the J gene lost 2 bases, with 9 bases spanning the gap. CDR3 size: 12 residues. CDR3: CASTGLPYEQYF. In DNA form, the CDR3 reads TGTGCCAGTACGGGCCTACCCTACGAGCAGTACTTC.

V and J are TRBV11-2 and TRBJ1-1, with D tentatively TRBD1 (6 bases). From germline, CDR1 is SGHAT and CDR2 FQNNGV. The CDR3 extends over 16 amino acids. With 5 bases removed from V and 5 bases from J, the gap between germline ends came to 21 bases. For the CDR3, the DNA is TGTGCCAGCAGCCCTGGGTTCGGGGGCTCAAGGACTGAAGCTTTCTTT. Translated, it gives CASSPGFGGSRTEAFF.

The chain joins TRBV5-1 to TRBJ2-1; 8 bases align to TRBD1. This CDR3 spans 16 amino acids. The V gene's germline CDR1 is SGHRS and CDR2 YFSETQ. The V and J ends lost 2 bases and 0 bases, in that order; junction bases with no gene match: 4. CDR3 DNA sequence: TGCGCCAGCAGCTTCCAGGGGGCCGGCTCCTACAATGAGCAGTTCTTC. Its translation: CASSFQGAGSYNEQFF.

The rearrangement links TRBV7-9 to TRBJ1-1, with no clear D. Germline values: CDR1 SEHNR, CDR2 FQNEAQ (reference sequence). The V gene lost 4 bases and the J gene lost 0 bases, with 12 bases spanning the gap. This CDR3 comprises 15 residues. The CDR3 reads CASSSHLGMNTEAFF. The DNA of the CDR3 is TGTGCCAGCAGCTCCCACCTTGGGATGAACACTGAAGCTTTCTTT.

The chain employs TRBV18 and TRBJ2-1, with D unresolved. Looked up from germline, CDR1 is KGHSH and CDR2 is LQKENI. The V end was cut by 3 bases, the J end by 2 bases, with 14 bases between. This CDR3 spans 16 amino acids. Here the CDR3 DNA reads TGTGCCAGCTCACCTTCCGAGCTGGGTCCCTACAATGAGCAGTTCTTC. Protein product: CASSPSELGPYNEQFF. The full variable domain, in which reference TRBV18 and TRBJ2-1 provide the parts outside the CDR3, is NAGVMQNPRHLVRRRGQEARLRCSPMKGHSHVYWYRQLPEEGLKFMVYLQKENIIDESGMPKERFSAEFPKEGPSILRIQQVVRGDSAAYFCASSPSELGPYNEQFFGPGTRLTVL.

The V gene is TRBV19, the J gene TRBJ1-1; D gene unclear. V was trimmed by 3 bases and J by 5 bases, leaving 7 bases between them. This CDR3 spans 12 amino acids. The germline V gene encodes CDR1 LNHDA and CDR2 SQIVND (reference sequence). CDR3 DNA sequence: TGTGCCAGTAGTATTGGTGCGACTGAAGCTTTCTTT. As protein: CASSIGATEAFF.

CDR3 nucleotides: TGCGCCAGCAGCTTGGTCATGGACACCGGGGAGCTGTTTTTT. It yields the protein CASSLVMDTGELFF. The chain is built from TRBV5-1 and TRBJ2-2; no definite D call. The CDR3 covers 14 residues. Germline CDR1 is SGHRS and CDR2 is YFSETQ. V was clipped by 0 bases and J by 3 bases, with 6 bases between them. The whole variable domain, filled in from reference TRBV5-1 and TRBJ2-2, reads KAGVTQTPRYLIKTRGQQVTLSCSPISGHRSVSWYQQTPGQGLQFLFEYFSETQRNKGNFPGRFSGRQFSNSRSEMNVSTLELGDSALYLCASSLVMDTGELFFGEGSRLTVL.

This chain uses TRBV7-9 with TRBJ1-1; the D is unclear. There are 12 residues in the CDR3. The V end lost 3 bases, the J end lost 8 bases, and 10 bases lay between the germline ends. Germline V gene sequence: CDR1 SEHNR, CDR2 FQNEAQ (reference sequence). The CDR3 DNA sequence: TGTGCCAGCAGCTTCGCCGCTGACGAAGCTTTCTTT. This translates into CASSFAADEAFF.

The chain has TRBV19 and TRBJ1-1; D gene ambiguous. The CDR3 spans 16 residues. From germline, CDR1 is LNHDA and CDR2 SQIVND (reference sequence). Trimming shortened V by 5 bases and J by 2 bases, and 18 bases separated the two germline ends. The CDR3 sequence is CASSPRTEPLNTEAFF. DNA of the CDR3: TGTGCCAGTAGTCCCAGGACGGAACCTCTAAACACTGAAGCTTTCTTT.

The chain has TRBV29-1 and TRBJ2-7; D gene uncertain. Germline CDR1 reads SQVTM; CDR2 reads ANQGSEA. The CDR3 totals 10 residues. Trimming took off 7 bases at V and 5 bases at J, with 9 bases between the two ends. The CDR3, as DNA: TGCAGCGCTATCCGGGACGAGCAGTACTTC. Translated: CSAIRDEQYF.

The chain recombines TRBV29-1 with TRBJ2-2, with TRBD1 as a possible D gene (5 bases). Per germline, CDR1 SQVTM and CDR2 ANQGSEA. The V gene lost 3 bases and the J gene lost 5 bases, with 13 bases spanning the gap. The CDR3 contains 14 residues. The CDR3 sequence: CSVEVAGPTGELFF. The CDR3, as DNA: TGCAGCGTTGAGGTCGCAGGGCCAACCGGGGAGCTGTTTTTT.

This rearrangement joins TRBV9 to TRBJ2-2; D uncertain. The germline CDR1 and CDR2 sequences are SGDLS and YYNGEE. This CDR3 region has 15 residues. The V end lost 0 bases, the J end lost 5 bases, and 11 bases lay between the germline ends. The CDR3: CASSVGPGKTGELFF. As DNA, the CDR3 is TGTGCCAGCAGCGTAGGCCCCGGCAAGACCGGGGAGCTGTTTTTT. Supplemented by reference TRBV9 and TRBJ2-2, the full variable domain reads DSGVTQTPKHLITATGQRVTLRCSPRSGDLSVYWYQQSLDQGLQFLIQYYNGEERAKGNILERFSAQQFPDLHSELNLSSLELGDSALYFCASSVGPGKTGELFFGEGSRLTVL.

The chain joins TRBV2 to TRBJ2-7; D unresolved. V lost 8 bases to trimming and J lost 5 bases, with 25 bases between them. The germline CDR1 and CDR2 sequences are SNHLY and FYNNEI. This CDR3 is built from 16 residues. CDR3 sequence reads: CASHSPVASTINEQYF. The CDR3 nucleotides read TGTGCCAGCCACTCACCCGTGGCCTCTACAATAAACGAGCAGTACTTC.

The CDR3 DNA is TGTGCCAGCAGCTCGGGAAGGCAAGACAATGAGCAGTTCTTC. Protein: CASSSGRQDNEQFF. J is TRBJ2-1 and V is TRBV11-3; a possible D gene is TRBD2 (5 bases). Per germline, CDR1 SGHNT and CDR2 YENEEA. This CDR3 is built from 14 residues. V lost 4 bases, J lost 5 bases, and 12 bases lay in between.

The chain is built from TRBV29-1 and TRBJ2-7; 7 nucleotides agree with TRBD2. The CDR3 length is 12 residues. V dropped 5 bases and J dropped 3; count of bases not matched to a gene: 4. The germline V gene has CDR1 SQVTM and CDR2 ANQGSEA. The DNA of the CDR3 is TGCAGCGTTCTAGCGGAAAACTACGAGCAGTACTTC. Translation gives CSVLAENYEQYF.

This clonotype has only a few counts. This sequence joins TRBV6-1 and TRBJ1-2; D is undetermined. The CDR3 spans 14 residues. Trimming removed 6 bases at V and 0 bases at J, with 11 bases between. Germline lookup yields CDR1 MNHNS and CDR2 SASEGT. CDR3 sequence: CASSPSGPNYGYTF. The CDR3 coding sequence is TGTGCCAGCAGCCCCTCCGGTCCTAACTATGGCTACACCTTC.

This clonotype was recorded once. The chain uses TRBV3-1 and TRBJ2-2; D is perhaps TRBD2 (5 bases). The CDR3 has 14 residues. Germline V gene data show CDR1 as LGHDT and CDR2 as YNNKEL (reference sequence). V lost 5 bases, J lost 3 bases, and 10 bases lay in between. CDR3 sequence reads: CASSAGIYTGELFF. CDR3 DNA: TGTGCCAGCAGCGCCGGGATTTACACCGGGGAGCTGTTTTTT.